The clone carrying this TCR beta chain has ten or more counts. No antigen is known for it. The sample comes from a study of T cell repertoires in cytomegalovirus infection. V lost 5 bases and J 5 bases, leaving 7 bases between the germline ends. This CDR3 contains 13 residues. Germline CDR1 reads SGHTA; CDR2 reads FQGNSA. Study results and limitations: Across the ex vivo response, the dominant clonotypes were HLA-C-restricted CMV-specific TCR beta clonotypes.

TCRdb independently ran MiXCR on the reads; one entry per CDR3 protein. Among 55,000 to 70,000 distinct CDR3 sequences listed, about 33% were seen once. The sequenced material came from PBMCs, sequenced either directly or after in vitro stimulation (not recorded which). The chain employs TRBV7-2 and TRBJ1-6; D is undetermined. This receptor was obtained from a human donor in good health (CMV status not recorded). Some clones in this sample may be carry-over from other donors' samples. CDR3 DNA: TGTGCCAGCAGCCGACGAAATAATTCACCCCTCCACTTT. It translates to CASSRRNNSPLHF.